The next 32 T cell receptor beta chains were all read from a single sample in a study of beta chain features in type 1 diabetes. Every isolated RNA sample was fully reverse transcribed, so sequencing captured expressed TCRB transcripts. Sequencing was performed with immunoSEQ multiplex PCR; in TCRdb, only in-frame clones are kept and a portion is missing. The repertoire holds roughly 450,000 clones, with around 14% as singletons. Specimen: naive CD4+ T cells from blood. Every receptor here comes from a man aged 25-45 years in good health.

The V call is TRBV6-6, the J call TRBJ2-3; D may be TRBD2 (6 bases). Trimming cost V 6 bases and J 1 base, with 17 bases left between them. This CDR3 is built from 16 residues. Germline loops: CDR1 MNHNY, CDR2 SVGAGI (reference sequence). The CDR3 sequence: CASRPRGAMGTDTQYF. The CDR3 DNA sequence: TGTGCCAGCAGACCCCGCGGGGCGATGGGCACAGATACGCAGTATTTT.

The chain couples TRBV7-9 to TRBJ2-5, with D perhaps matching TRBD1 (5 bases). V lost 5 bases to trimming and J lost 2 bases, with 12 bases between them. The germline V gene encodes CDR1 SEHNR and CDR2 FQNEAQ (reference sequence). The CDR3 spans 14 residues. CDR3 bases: TGTGCCAGCAGCCTAGACAGTGTACAAGAGACCCAGTACTTC. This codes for CASSLDSVQETQYF.

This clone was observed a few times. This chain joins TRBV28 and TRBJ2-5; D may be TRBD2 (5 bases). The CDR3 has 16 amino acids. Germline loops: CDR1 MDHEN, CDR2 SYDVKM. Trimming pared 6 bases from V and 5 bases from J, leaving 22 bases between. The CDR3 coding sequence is TGTGCCAGCAGCCGGACTCTCACAAACTCGAGGGAGACCCAGTACTTC. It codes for CASSRTLTNSRETQYF.

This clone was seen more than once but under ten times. The chain's CDR3 is CASSLVDTQYF. CDR3 coding DNA: TGTGCCAGCTCCCTCGTAGATACGCAGTATTTT. This sequence joins TRBV18 and TRBJ2-3; D remains ambiguous. The CDR3 totals 11 residues. V lost 6 bases to trimming and J lost 5 bases, with 6 bases between them. The germline CDR1 and CDR2 sequences are KGHSH and LQKENI.

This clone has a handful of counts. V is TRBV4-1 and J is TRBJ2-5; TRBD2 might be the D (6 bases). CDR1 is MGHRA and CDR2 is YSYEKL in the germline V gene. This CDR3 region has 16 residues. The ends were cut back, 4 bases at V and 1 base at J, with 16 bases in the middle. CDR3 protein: CASSPSPAGSQETQYF. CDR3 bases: TGCGCCAGCAGCCCATCCCCTGCGGGGTCCCAAGAGACCCAGTACTTC.

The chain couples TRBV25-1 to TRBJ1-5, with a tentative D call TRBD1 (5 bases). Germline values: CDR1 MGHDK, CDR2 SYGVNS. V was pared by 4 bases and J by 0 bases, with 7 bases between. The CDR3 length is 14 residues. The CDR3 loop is CASSGQHSNQPQHF. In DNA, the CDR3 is TGTGCCAGCAGTGGACAGCATAGCAATCAGCCCCAGCATTTT.

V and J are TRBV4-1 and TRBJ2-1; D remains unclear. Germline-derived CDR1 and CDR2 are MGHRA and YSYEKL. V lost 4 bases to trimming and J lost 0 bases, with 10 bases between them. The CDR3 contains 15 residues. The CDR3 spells CASSLGWSSYNEQFF. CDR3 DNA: TGCGCCAGCAGCCTAGGTTGGAGCTCCTACAATGAGCAGTTCTTC.

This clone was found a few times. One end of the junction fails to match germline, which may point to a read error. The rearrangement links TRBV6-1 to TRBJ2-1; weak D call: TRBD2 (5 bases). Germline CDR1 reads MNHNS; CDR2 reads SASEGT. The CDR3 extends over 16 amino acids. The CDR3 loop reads CAISDHLVGVEDEQFF. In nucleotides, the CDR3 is TGTGCCATCAGTGATCATCTAGTCGGGGTTGAGGATGAGCAGTTCTTC.

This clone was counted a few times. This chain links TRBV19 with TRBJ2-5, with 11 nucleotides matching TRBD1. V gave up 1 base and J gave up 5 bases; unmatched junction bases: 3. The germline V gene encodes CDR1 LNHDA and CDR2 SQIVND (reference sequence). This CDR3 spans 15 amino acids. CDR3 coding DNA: TGTGCCAGTAGTATAGCGGACAGGGGGCGCGAGACCCAGTACTTC. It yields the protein CASSIADRGRETQYF.

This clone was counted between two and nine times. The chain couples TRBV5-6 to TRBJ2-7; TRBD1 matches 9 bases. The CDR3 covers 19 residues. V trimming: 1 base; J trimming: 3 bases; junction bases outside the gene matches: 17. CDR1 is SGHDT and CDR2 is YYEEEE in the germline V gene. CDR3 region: CASSLWGRGQGNPNYEQYV. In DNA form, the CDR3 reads TGTGCCAGCAGCTTGTGGGGAAGAGGACAGGGGAATCCAAACTACGAGCAGTACGTC.

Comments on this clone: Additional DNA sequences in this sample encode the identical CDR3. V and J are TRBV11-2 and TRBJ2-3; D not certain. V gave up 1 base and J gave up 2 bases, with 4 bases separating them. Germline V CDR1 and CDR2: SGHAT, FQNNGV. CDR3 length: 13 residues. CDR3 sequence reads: CASSLGYTDTQYF. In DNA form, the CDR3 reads TGTGCCAGCAGCTTAGGTTACACAGATACGCAGTATTTT. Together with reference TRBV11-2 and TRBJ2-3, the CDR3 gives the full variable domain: EAGVAQSPRYKIIEKRQSVAFWCNPISGHATLYWYQQILGQGPKLLIQFQNNGVVDDSQLPKDRFSAERLKGVDSTLKIQPAKLEDSAVYLCASSLGYTDTQYFGPGTRLTVL.

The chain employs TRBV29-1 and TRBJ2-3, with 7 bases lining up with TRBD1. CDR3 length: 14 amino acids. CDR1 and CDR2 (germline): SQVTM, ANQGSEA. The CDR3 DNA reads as TGCGGGGTCACCGGGACAGTACTCACAGATACGCAGTATTTT. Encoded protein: CGVTGTVLTDTQYF.

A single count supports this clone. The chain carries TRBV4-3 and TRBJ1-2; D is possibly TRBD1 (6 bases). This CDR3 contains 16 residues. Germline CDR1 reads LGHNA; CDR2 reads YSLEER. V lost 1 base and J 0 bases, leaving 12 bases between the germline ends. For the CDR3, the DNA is TGCGCCAGCAGCCAAGCACCCGGGACAACTAACTATGGCTACACCTTC. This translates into CASSQAPGTTNYGYTF.

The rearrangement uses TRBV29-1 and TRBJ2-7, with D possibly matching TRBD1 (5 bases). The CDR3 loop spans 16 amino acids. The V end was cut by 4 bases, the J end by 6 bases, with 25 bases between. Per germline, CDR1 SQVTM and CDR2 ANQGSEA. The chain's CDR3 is CSVGFSSGWGGCEQYV. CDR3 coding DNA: TGCAGCGTTGGGTTTTCCTCGGGCTGGGGCGGCTGCGAGCAGTACGTC.

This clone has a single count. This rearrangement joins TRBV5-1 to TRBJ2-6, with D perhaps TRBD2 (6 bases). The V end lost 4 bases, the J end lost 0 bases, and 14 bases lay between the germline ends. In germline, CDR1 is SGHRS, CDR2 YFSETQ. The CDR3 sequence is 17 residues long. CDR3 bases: TGCGCCAGCAGCACCCGGGACGGGAGCTCTGGGGCCAACGTCCTGACTTTC. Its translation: CASSTRDGSSGANVLTF. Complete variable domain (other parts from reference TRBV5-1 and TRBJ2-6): KAGVTQTPRYLIKTRGQQVTLSCSPISGHRSVSWYQQTPGQGLQFLFEYFSETQRNKGNFPGRFSGRQFSNSRSEMNVSTLELGDSALYLCASSTRDGSSGANVLTFGAGSRLTVL.

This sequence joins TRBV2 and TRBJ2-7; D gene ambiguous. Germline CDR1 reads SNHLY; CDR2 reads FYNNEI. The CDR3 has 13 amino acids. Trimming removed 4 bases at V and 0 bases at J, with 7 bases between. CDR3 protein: CASSVGRSYEQYF. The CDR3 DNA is TGTGCCAGCAGTGTCGGCCGCTCCTACGAGCAGTACTTC. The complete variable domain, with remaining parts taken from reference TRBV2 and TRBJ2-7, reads EPEVTQTPSHQVTQMGQEVILRCVPISNHLYFYWYRQILGQKVEFLVSFYNNEISEKSEIFDDQFSVERPDGSNFTLKIRSTKLEDSAMYFCASSVGRSYEQYFGPGTRLTVT.

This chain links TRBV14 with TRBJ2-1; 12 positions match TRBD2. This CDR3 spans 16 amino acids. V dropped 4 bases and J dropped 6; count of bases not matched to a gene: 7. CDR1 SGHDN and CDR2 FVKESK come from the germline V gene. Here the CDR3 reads CASSPLTSGGVNEQFF. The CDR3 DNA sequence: TGTGCCAGCAGCCCACTGACTAGCGGGGGCGTCAATGAGCAGTTCTTC.

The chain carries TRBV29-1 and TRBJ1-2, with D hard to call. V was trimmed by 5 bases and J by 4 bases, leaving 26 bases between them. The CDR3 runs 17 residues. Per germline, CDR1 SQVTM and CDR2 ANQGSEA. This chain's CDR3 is CSVQGRKGGEGTYGYTF. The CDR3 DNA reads TGCAGCGTTCAAGGACGAAAGGGAGGAGAAGGTACCTATGGCTACACCTTC.

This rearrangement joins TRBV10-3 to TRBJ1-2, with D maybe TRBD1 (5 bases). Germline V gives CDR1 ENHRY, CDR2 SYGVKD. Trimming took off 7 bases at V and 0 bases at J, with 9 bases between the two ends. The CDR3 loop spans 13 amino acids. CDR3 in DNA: TGTGCCATCACCAGGGAGGCTAACTATGGCTACACCTTC. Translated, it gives CAITREANYGYTF.

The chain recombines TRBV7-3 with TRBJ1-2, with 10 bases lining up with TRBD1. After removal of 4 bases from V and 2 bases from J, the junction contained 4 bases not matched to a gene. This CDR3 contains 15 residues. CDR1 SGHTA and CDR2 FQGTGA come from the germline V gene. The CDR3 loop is CASSSRQGANYGYTF. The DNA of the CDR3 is TGTGCCAGCAGCTCCCGACAGGGGGCGAACTATGGCTACACCTTC. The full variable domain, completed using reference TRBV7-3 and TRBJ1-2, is GAGVSQTPSNKVTEKGKYVELRCDPISGHTALYWYRQSLGQGPEFLIYFQGTGAADDSGLPNDRFFAVRPEGSVSTLKIQRTERGDSAVYLCASSSRQGANYGYTFGSGTRLTVV.

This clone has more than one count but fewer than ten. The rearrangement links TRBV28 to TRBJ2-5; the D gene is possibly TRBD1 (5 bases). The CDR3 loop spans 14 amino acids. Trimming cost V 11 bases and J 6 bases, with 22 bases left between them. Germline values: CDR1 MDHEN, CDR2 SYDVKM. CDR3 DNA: TGTGCCGTTCAGGGTTCCGGAATTTCGAAGACCCAGTACTTC. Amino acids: CAVQGSGISKTQYF.

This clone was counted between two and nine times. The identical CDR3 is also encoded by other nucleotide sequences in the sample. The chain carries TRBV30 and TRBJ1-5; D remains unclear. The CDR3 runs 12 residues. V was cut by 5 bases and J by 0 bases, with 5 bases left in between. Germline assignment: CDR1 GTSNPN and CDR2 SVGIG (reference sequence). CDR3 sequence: CAWSDSNQPQHF. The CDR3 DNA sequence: TGTGCCTGGTCCGATAGCAATCAGCCCCAGCATTTT.

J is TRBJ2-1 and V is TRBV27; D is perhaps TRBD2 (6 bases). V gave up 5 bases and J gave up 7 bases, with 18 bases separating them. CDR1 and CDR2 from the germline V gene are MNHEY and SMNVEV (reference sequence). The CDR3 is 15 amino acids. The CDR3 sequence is CASSPRAGFKNEQFF. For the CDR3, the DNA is TGTGCCAGCAGTCCAAGAGCGGGTTTTAAGAATGAGCAGTTCTTC.

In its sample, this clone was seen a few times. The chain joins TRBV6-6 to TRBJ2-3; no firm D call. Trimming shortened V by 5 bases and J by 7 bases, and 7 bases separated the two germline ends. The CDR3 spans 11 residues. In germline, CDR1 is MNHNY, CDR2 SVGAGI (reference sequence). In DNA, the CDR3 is TGTGCCAGCAGTCCGGGTTATACGCAGTATTTT. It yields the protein CASSPGYTQYF.

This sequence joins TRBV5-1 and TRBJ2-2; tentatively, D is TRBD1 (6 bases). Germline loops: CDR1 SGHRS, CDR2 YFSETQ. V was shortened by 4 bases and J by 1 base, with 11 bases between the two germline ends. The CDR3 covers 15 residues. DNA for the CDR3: TGCGCCAGCAGCAGGGGACACAAGAACACCGGGGAGCTGTTTTTT. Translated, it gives CASSRGHKNTGELFF. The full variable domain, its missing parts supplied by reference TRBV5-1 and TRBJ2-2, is KAGVTQTPRYLIKTRGQQVTLSCSPISGHRSVSWYQQTPGQGLQFLFEYFSETQRNKGNFPGRFSGRQFSNSRSEMNVSTLELGDSALYLCASSRGHKNTGELFFGEGSRLTVL.

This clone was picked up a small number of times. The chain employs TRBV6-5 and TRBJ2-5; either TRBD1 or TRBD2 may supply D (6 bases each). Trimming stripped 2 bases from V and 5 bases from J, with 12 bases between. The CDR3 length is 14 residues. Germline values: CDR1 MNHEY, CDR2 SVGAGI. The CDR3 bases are TGTGCCAGCAGTTACACGGGGGCCGCGGAGACCCAGTACTTC. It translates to CASSYTGAAETQYF.

DNA for the CDR3: TGTGCCAGCAGCTCCGAGGGCCTAGCGATTAAACAGTACTTC. Protein: CASSSEGLAIKQYF. The chain employs TRBV7-2 and TRBJ2-5; a possible D gene is TRBD2 (6 bases). Germline V lookup: CDR1 SGHTA, CDR2 FQGNSA. The length of the CDR3 is 14 residues. Trimming stripped 4 bases from V and 11 bases from J, with 20 bases between. The whole variable domain, filled in from reference TRBV7-2 and TRBJ2-5, reads GAGVSQSPSNKVTEKGKDVELRCDPISGHTALYWYRQSLGQGLEFLIYFQGNSAPDKSGLPSDRFSAERTGGSVSTLTIQRTQQEDSAVYLCASSSEGLAIKQYFGPGTRLLVL.

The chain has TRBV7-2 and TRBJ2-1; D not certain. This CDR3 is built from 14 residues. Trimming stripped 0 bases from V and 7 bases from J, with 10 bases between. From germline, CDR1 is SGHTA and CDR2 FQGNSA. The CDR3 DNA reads TGTGCCAGCAGCTTAGCCTTACAAGGAAATGAGCAGTTCTTC. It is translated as CASSLALQGNEQFF.

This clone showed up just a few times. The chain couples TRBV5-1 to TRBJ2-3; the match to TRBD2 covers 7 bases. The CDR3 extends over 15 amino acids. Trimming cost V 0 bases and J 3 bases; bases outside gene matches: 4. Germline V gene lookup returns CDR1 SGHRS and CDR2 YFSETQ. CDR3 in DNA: TGCGCCAGCAGCTTGGGCGGGAGTGGGACAGATACGCAGTATTTT. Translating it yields CASSLGGSGTDTQYF.

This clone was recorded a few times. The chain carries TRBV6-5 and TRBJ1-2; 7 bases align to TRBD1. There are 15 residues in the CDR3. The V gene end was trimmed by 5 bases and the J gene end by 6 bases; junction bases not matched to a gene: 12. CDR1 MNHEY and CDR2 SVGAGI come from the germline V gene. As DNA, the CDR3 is TGTGCCAGCAGTAGACGACAGGGCTCCGTTAATGGCTACACCTTC. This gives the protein CASSRRQGSVNGYTF.

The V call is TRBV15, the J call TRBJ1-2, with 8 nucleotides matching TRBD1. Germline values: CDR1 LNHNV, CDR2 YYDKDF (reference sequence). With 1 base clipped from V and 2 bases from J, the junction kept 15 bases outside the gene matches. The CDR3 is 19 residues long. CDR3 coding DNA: TGTGCCACCAGCAGAGGATACCCCCTTAGCCGGGACAGGAACTATGGCTACACCTTC. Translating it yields CATSRGYPLSRDRNYGYTF.

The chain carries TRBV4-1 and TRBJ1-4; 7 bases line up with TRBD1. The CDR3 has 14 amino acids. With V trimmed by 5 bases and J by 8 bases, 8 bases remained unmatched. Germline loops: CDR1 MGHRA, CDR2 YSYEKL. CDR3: CASSYPGQTEKLFF. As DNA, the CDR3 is TGCGCCAGCAGCTACCCGGGACAGACCGAAAAACTGTTTTTT.